The subject of this entry is one TCR beta chain. V trimming: 4 bases; J trimming: 7 bases; junction bases outside the gene matches: 4. Germline V CDR1 and CDR2: LNHDA, SQIVND (reference sequence). This CDR3 region has 12 residues. The data were obtained in a study of blood T cell repertoires in COVID-19. Whole-study context: Donors in the United States, Italy and Spain gave samples during acute or convalescent COVID-19.

The table came from immunoSEQ multiplex PCR; TCRdb's copy has only in-frame clones and leaves some out. Among 300,000 or so clones listed, 70% to 90% were seen once. This rearrangement joins TRBV19 to TRBJ2-7, with 7 bases lining up with TRBD1. The sequencing sample was made of peripheral blood. This sequence originates from a woman between 45 and 60 years old who had recovered from COVID-19. The CDR3 sequence: CASSTGGVEQYF. CDR3 in DNA: TGTGCCAGTAGTACAGGGGGAGTGGAGCAGTACTTC.